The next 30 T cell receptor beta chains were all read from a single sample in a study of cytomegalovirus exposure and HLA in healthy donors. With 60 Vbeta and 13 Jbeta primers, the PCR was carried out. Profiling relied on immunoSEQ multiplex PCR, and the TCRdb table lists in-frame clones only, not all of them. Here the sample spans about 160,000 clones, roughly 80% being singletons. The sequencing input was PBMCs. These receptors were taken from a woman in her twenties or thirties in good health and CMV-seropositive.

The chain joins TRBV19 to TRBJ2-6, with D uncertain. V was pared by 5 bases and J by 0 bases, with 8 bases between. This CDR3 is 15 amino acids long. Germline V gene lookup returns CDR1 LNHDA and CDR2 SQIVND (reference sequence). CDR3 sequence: CASSQVSSGANVLTF. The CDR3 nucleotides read TGTGCCAGTAGTCAGGTGTCCTCTGGGGCCAACGTCCTGACTTTC. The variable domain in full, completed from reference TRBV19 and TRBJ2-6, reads DGGITQSPKYLFRKEGQNVTLSCEQNLNHDAMYWYRQDPGQGLRLIYYSQIVNDFQKGDIAEGYSVSREKKESFPLTVTSAQKNPTAFYLCASSQVSSGANVLTFGAGSRLTVL.

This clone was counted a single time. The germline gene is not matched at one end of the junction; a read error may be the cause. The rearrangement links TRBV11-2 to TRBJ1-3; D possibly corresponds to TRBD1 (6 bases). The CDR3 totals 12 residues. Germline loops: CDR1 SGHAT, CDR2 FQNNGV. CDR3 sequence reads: CASSLGSYRVNF. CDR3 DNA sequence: TGTGCCAGCAGCTTGGGGTCTTACAGGGTGAATTTT. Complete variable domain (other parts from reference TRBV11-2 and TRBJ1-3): EAGVAQSPRYKIIEKRQSVAFWCNPISGHATLYWYQQILGQGPKLLIQFQNNGVVDDSQLPKDRFSAERLKGVDSTLKIQPAKLEDSAVYLCASSLGSYRVNFGEGSWLTVV.

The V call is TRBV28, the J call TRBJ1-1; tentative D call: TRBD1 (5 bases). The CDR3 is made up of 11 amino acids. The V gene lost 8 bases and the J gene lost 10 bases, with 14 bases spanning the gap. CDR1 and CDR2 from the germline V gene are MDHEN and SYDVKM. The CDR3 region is CASGRGGGAFF. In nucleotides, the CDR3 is TGTGCCAGCGGACGCGGGGGGGGAGCTTTCTTT.

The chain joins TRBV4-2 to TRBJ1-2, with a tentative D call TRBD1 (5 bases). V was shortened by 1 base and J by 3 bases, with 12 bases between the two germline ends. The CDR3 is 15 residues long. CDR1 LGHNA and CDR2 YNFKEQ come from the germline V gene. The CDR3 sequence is CASSQGQGFHYGYTF. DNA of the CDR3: TGTGCCAGCAGCCAAGGGCAGGGCTTTCACTATGGCTACACCTTC.

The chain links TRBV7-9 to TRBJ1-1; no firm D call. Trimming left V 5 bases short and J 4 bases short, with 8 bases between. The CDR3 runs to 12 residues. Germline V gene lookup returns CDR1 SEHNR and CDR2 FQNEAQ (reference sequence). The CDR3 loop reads CASSHSITEAFF. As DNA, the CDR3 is TGTGCCAGCAGCCACAGTATCACTGAAGCTTTCTTT.

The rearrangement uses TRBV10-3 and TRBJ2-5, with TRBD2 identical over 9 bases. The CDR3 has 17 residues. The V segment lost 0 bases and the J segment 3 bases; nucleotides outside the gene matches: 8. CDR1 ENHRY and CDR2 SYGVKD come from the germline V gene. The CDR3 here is CAISESLAGGREETQYF. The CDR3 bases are TGTGCCATCAGTGAGTCGCTGGCGGGGGGGCGTGAAGAGACCCAGTACTTC.

This CDR3 is CASSAGTSGLLSYEQYF. The CDR3 region has the DNA TGTGCCAGCAGCGCCGGGACTAGCGGGCTTCTCTCCTACGAGCAGTACTTC. This sequence joins TRBV6-4 and TRBJ2-7; TRBD2 aligns across 12 bases. CDR3 length: 17 residues. CDR1 and CDR2 (germline): MRHNA, SNTAGT. Trimming cost V 6 bases and J 0 bases; bases outside gene matches: 9.

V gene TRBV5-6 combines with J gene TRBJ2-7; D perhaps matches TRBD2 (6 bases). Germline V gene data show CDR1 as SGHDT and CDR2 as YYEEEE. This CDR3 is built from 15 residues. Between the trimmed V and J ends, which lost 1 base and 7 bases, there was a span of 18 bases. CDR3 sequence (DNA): TGTGCCAGCAGCTTGTCCGGGGGATCCTGGGGGGAGCAGTACTTC. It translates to CASSLSGGSWGEQYF.

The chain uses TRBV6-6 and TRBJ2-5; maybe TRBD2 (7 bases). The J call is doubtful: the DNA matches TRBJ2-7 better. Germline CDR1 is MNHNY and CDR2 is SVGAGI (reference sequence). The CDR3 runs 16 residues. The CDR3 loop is CASSYSYGGGPYEQYF. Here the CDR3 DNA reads TGTGCCAGCAGTTACTCATATGGGGGGGGGCCTTACGAGCAGTACTTC.

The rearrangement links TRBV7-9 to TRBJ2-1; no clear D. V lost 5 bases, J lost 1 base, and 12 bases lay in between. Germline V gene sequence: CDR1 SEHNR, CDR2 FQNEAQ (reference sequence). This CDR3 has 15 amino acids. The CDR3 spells CASSILSNSYNEQFF. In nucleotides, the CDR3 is TGTGCCAGCAGCATCCTAAGCAATTCCTACAATGAGCAGTTCTTC.

The CDR3 coding sequence is TGTGCCAGCAGCTTACAGTACTATGGCTACACCTTC. Encoded protein: CASSLQYYGYTF. The chain recombines TRBV7-9 with TRBJ1-2; D is uncertain. CDR1 and CDR2 from the germline V gene are SEHNR and FQNEAQ (reference sequence). V lost 2 bases and J 3 bases, leaving 4 bases between the germline ends. The CDR3 runs to 12 residues.

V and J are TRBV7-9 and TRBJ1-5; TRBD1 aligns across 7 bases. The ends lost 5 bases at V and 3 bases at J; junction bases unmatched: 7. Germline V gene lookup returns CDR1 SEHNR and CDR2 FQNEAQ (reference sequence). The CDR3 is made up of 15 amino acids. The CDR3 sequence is CASSQGGPINQPQHF. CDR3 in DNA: TGTGCCAGCAGCCAGGGGGGACCGATCAATCAGCCCCAGCATTTT.

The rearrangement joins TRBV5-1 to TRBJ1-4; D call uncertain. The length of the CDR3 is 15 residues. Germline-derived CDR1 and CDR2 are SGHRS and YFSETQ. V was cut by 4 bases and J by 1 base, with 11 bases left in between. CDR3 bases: TGCGCCAGCAGCGCTAAGGGAGGAACTAATGAAAAACTGTTTTTT. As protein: CASSAKGGTNEKLFF.

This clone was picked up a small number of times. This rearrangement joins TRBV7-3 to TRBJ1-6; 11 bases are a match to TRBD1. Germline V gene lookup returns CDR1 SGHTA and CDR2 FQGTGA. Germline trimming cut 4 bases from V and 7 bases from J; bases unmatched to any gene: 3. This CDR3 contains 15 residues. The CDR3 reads CASSSRTGGNSPLHF. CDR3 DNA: TGTGCCAGCAGCTCCAGGACAGGGGGCAATTCACCCCTCCACTTT.

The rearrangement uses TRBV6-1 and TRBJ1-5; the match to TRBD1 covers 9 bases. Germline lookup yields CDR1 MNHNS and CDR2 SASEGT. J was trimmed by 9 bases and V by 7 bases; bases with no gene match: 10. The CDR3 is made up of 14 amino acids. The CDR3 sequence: CASTGTGFLWPQHF. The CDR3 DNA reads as TGTGCCAGCACAGGGACAGGGTTCTTATGGCCCCAGCATTTT.

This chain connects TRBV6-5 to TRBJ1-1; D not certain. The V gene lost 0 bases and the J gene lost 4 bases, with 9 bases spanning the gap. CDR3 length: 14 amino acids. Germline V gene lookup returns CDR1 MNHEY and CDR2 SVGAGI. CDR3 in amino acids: CASSYSTIFTEAFF. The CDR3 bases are TGTGCCAGCAGTTACTCGACAATTTTCACTGAAGCTTTCTTT.

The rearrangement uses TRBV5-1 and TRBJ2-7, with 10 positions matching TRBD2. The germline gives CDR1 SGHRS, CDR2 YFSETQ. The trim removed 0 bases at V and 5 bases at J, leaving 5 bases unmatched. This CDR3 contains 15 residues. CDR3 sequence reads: CASSLARSGGDEQYF. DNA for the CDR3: TGCGCCAGCAGCTTGGCCAGGAGCGGGGGGGACGAGCAGTACTTC.

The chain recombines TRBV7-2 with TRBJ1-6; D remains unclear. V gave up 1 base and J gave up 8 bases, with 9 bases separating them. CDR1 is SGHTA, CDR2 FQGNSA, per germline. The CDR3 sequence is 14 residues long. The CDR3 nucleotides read TGTGCCAGCAGCTTAGACCGGGATTATTCACCCCTCCACTTT. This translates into CASSLDRDYSPLHF.

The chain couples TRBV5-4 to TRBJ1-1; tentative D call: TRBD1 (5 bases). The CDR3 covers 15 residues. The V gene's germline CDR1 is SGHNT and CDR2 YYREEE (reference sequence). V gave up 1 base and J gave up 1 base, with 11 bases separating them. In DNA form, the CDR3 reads TGTGCCAGCAGCTTGCCTAGACAGAAGAACACTGAAGCTTTCTTT. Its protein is CASSLPRQKNTEAFF.

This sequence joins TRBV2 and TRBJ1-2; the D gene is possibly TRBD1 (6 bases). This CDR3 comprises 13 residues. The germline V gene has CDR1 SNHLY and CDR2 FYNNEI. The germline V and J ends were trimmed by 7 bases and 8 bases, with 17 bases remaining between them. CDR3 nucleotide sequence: TGTGCCAGCACTGCAAGGGGGGGCAGCGGCTACACCTTC. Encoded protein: CASTARGGSGYTF. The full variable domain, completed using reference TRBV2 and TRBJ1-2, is EPEVTQTPSHQVTQMGQEVILRCVPISNHLYFYWYRQILGQKVEFLVSFYNNEISEKSEIFDDQFSVERPDGSNFTLKIRSTKLEDSAMYFCASTARGGSGYTFGSGTRLTVV.

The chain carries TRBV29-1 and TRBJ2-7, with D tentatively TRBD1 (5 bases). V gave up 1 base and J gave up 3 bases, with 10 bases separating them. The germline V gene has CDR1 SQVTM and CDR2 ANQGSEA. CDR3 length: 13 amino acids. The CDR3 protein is CSVEGSGRYEQYF. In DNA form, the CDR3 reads TGCAGCGTTGAAGGTTCAGGGCGCTACGAGCAGTACTTC.

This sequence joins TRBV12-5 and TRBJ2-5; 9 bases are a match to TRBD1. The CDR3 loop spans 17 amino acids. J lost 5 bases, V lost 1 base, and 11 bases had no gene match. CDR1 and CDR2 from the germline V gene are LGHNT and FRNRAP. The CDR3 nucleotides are TGTGCTAGTGGTTTGGCTCCGATGACAGGGGGGATTGAGACCCAGTACTTC. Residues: CASGLAPMTGGIETQYF.

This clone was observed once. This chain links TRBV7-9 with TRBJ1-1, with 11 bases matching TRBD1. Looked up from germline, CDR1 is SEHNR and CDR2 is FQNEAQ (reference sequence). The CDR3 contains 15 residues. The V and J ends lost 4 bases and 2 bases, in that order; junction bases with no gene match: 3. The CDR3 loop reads CASSSGTGGNTEAFF. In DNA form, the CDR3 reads TGTGCCAGCAGCTCAGGGACAGGGGGAAACACTGAAGCTTTCTTT. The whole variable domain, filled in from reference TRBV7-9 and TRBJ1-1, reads DTGVSQNPRHKITKRGQNVTFRCDPISEHNRLYWYRQTLGQGPEFLTYFQNEAQLEKSRLLSDRFSAERPKGSFSTLEIQRTEQGDSAMYLCASSSGTGGNTEAFFGQGTRLTVV.

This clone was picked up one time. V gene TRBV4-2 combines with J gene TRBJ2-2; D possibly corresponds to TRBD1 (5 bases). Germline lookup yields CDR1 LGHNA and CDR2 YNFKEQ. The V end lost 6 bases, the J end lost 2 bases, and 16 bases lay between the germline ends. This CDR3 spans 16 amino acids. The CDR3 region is CASRRLQGTNTGELFF. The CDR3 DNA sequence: TGTGCCAGCAGGCGACTGCAGGGAACTAACACCGGGGAGCTGTTTTTT.

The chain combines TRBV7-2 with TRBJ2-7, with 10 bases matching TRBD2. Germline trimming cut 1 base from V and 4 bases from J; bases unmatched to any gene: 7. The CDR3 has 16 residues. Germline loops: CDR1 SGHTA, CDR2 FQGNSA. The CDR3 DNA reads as TGTGCCAGCAGCTTAGAGGGAGGACTAGCGGATTACGAGCAGTACTTC. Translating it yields CASSLEGGLADYEQYF.

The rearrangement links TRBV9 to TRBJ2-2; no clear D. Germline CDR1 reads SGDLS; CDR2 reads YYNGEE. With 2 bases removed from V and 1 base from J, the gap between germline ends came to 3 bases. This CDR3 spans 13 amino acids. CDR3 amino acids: CASSVRNTGELFF. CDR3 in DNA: TGTGCCAGCAGCGTGAGGAACACCGGGGAGCTGTTTTTT.

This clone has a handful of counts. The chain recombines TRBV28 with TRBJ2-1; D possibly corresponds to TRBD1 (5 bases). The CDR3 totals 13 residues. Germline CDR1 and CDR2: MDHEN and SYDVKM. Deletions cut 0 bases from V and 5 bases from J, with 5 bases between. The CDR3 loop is CASSLWTDNEQFF. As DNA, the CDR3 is TGTGCCAGCAGTTTATGGACAGACAATGAGCAGTTCTTC.

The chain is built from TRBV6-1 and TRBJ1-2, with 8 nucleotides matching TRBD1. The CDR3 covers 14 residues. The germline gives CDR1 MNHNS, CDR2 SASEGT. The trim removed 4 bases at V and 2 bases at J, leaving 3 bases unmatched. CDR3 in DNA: TGTGCCAGCAGTGGGCAGGGGGCGAACTATGGCTACACCTTC. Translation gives CASSGQGANYGYTF.

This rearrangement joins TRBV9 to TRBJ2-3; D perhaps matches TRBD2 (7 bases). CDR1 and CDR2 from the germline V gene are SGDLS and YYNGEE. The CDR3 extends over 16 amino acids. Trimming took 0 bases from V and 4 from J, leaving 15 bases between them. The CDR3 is CASSVGGGLLADTQYF. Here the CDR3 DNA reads TGTGCCAGCAGCGTAGGCGGGGGCCTGCTAGCAGATACGCAGTATTTT.

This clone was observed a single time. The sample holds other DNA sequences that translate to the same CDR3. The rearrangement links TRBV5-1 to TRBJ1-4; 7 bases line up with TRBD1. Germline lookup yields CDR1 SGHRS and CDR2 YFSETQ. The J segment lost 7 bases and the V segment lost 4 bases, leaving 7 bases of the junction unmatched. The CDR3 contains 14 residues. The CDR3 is CASSPGTVGEKLFF. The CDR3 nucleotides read TGCGCCAGCAGCCCCGGGACAGTCGGTGAAAAACTGTTTTTT.